This T cell receptor beta chain was captured by sequencing in a study of CD8 T cells in ankylosing spondylitis. This clonotype was recorded many times. Its antigen remains unknown. Trimming removed 5 bases at V and 5 bases at J, with 18 bases between. The CDR3 consists of 15 residues. Quantitative 5'-RACE was performed with molecular barcodes, and it yielded the TCR beta libraries. TCRdb fed the 5' RACE reads into MiXCR, producing one record per CDR3 protein. The repertoire holds 160,000 or so distinct CDR3 sequences, with roughly 10% as singletons. Study findings and constraints: The study identified a TCR beta motif of several highly homologous variants that appeared characteristic of ankylosing spondylitis blood. Reportedly, significant enrichment of disease-linked clones occurred in matched ankylosing spondylitis synovial fluid.

The chain uses TRBV12-3 or TRBV12-4 and TRBJ1-1, with D perhaps matching TRBD1 (6 bases). The sequenced material came from blood, either unsorted or a sorted T cell fraction (not recorded which). This receptor was obtained from a female donor with ankylosing spondylitis or in good health (not recorded which). CDR3: CASSLSGAGRTEAFF. CDR3 coding DNA: TGTGCCAGCAGTCTATCAGGGGCAGGGCGAACTGAAGCTTTCTTT.